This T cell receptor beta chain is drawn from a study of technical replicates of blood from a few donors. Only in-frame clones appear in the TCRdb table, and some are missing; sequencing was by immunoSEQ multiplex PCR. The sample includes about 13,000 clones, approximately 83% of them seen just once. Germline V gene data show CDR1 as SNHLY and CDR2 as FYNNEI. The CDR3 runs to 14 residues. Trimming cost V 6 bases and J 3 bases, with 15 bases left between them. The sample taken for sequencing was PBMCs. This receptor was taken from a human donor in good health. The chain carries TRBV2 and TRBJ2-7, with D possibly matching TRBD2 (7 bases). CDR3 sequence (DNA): TGTGCCAGCAGCGAGGGGGGGATTCTCTACGAGCAGTACTTC. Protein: CASSEGGILYEQYF.